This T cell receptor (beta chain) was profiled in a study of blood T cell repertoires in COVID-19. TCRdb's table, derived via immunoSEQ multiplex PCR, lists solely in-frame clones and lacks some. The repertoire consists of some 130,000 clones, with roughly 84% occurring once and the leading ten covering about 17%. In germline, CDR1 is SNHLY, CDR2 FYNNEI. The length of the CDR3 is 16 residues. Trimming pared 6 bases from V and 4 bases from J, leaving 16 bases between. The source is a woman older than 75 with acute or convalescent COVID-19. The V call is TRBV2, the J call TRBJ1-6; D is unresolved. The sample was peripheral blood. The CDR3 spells CASSEGLRRYNSPLHF. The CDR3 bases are TGTGCCAGCAGCGAGGGATTAAGACGGTATAATTCACCCCTCCACTTT.